The sequence of this T cell receptor beta chain was determined in a study of blood T cell repertoires in COVID-19. Study summary: COVID-19 samples, acute and convalescent, were from the United States, Italy and Spain.

In the original processing: Nucleated cell counts were estimated from reference gene primer amplification. TCRdb keeps only in-frame clones here, not all; method: immunoSEQ multiplex PCR. V, J and clone size are those of that table, while D and trimming were read from the DNA. The table includes about 210,000 clones, around nine tenths detected once. V trimming: 7 bases; J trimming: 2 bases; junction bases outside the gene matches: 8. The length of the CDR3 is 14 residues. The germline V gene has CDR1 SGHRS and CDR2 YFSETQ. The table lists this clone with a count of one. The chain couples TRBV5-1 to TRBJ1-1; 7 nucleotides align to TRBD1. The sample taken for sequencing was peripheral blood. This TCR was recovered from a man aged 55 to 69 who had recovered from COVID-19. CDR3 nucleotides: TGCGCCAGCTGCCCCGGGACAGCAAACACTGAAGCTTTCTTT. Encoded protein: CASCPGTANTEAFF.